These 6 T cell receptor beta chains were all obtained from the same sample, sequenced in a study of blood T cell repertoires in COVID-19. The assay was immunoSEQ multiplex PCR, and TCRdb's table has in-frame clones only and misses some. The repertoire consists of tens of thousands of clones, with 85% occurring once and the leading ten covering about 14%. Specimen: peripheral blood. The receptors here all came from a human donor with acute or convalescent COVID-19. The donor label of this sample is uncertain.

The gene calls are TRBV7-2 and TRBJ2-2, with a weak D call TRBD2 (5 bases). The CDR3 is made up of 15 amino acids. CDR1 is SGHTA and CDR2 is FQGNSA in the germline V gene. Trimming removed 1 base from V and 6 bases from J, with 12 bases in between. The CDR3 region is CASSLGGSGAGELFF. Here the CDR3 DNA reads TGTGCCAGCAGCTTAGGAGGGAGTGGGGCCGGGGAGCTGTTTTTT.

The V gene is TRBV4-1, the J gene TRBJ1-5; TRBD1 is a possible D gene (5 bases). Trimming shortened V by 0 bases and J by 4 bases, and 10 bases separated the two germline ends. CDR1 MGHRA and CDR2 YSYEKL come from the germline V gene. The CDR3 length is 15 residues. The CDR3 DNA is TGCGCCAGCAGCCAAGATGGGGCAGCTAATCAGCCCCAGCATTTT. Residues: CASSQDGAANQPQHF.

The chain carries TRBV3-1 (or the pseudogene TRBV3-2) and TRBJ1-4, with unresolved D. In germline, CDR1 is LGHDT, CDR2 YNNKEL (reference sequence). The CDR3 loop spans 16 amino acids. Trimming cost V 1 base and J 6 bases, with 15 bases left between them. As DNA, the CDR3 is TGTGCCAGCAGCCAAGGTCCGGGTAGGCTGGATGAAAAACTGTTTTTT. It yields the protein CASSQGPGRLDEKLFF.

The rearrangement uses TRBV6-6 and TRBJ1-1; D not certain. This CDR3 has 10 amino acids. V lost 7 bases and J 7 bases, leaving 7 bases between the germline ends. Per germline, CDR1 MNHNY and CDR2 SVGAGI (reference sequence). In nucleotides, the CDR3 is TGTGCCAGCACGTCGGGTGAAGCTTTCTTT. It encodes CASTSGEAFF.

V is TRBV9 and J is TRBJ2-7; 12 bases agree with TRBD2. Germline assignment: CDR1 SGDLS and CDR2 YYNGEE. The length of the CDR3 is 17 residues. Germline trimming cut 4 bases from V and 0 bases from J; bases unmatched to any gene: 8. This CDR3 reads CASSPGTSGWSSYEQYF. The CDR3 nucleotides read TGTGCCAGCAGCCCCGGGACTAGCGGGTGGAGCTCCTACGAGCAGTACTTC.

The V and J genes are TRBV30 and TRBJ1-1; D gene ambiguous. The CDR3 covers 13 residues. V was pared by 1 base and J by 1 base, with 7 bases between. From germline, CDR1 is GTSNPN and CDR2 SVGIG (reference sequence). CDR3: CAWSGPGNTEAFF. CDR3 in DNA: TGTGCCTGGAGTGGCCCCGGGAACACTGAAGCTTTCTTT.